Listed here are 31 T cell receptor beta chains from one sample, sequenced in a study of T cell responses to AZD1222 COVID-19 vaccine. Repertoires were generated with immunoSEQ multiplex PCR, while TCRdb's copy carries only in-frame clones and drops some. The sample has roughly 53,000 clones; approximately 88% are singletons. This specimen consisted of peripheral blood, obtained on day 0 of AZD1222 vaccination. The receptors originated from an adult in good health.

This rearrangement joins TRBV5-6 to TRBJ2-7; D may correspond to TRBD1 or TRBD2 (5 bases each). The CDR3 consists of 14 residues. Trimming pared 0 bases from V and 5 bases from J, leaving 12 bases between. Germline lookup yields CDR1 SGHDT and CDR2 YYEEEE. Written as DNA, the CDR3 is TGTGCCAGCAGCTTGGGTGGGGGAGTCAACGAGCAGTACTTC. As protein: CASSLGGGVNEQYF.

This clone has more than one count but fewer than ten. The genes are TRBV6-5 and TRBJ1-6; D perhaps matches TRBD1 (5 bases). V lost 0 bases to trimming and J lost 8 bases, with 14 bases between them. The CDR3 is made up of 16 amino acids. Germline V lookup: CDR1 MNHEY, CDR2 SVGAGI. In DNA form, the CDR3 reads TGTGCCAGCAGTTACTCGAGAGGCCCCAGGGATTCACCCCTCCACTTT. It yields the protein CASSYSRGPRDSPLHF.

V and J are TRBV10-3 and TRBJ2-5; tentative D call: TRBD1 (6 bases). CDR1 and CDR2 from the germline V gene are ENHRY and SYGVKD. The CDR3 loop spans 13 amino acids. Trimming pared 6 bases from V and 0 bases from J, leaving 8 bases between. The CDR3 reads CAIRGQYQETQYF. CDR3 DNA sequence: TGTGCCATCAGAGGACAGTACCAAGAGACCCAGTACTTC.

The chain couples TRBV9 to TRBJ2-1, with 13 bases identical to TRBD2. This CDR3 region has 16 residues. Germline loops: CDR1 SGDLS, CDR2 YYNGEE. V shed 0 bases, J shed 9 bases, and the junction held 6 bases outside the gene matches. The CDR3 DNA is TGTGCCAGCAGCGTAGAAGGACTAGCGGGAGAAGGTGAGCAGTTCTTC. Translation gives CASSVEGLAGEGEQFF.

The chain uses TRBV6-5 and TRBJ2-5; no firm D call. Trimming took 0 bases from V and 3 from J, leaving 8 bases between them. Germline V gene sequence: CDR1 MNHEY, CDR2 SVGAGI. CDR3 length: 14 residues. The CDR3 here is CASSYSSFEETQYF. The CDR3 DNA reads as TGTGCCAGCAGTTACTCTAGCTTTGAAGAGACCCAGTACTTC.

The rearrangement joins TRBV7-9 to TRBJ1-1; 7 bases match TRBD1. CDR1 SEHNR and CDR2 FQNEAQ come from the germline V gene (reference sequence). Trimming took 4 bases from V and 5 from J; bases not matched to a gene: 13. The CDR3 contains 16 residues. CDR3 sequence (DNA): TGTGCCAGCAGCTCCCGGGAAACACAGGGGAGTACTGAAGCTTTCTTT. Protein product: CASSSRETQGSTEAFF.

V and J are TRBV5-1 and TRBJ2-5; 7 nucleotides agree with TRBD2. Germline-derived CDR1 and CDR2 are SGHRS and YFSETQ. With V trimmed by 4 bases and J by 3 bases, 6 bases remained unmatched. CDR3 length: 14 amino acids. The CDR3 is CASSEAGREETQYF. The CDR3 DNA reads TGCGCCAGCAGCGAAGCGGGAAGAGAAGAGACCCAGTACTTC.

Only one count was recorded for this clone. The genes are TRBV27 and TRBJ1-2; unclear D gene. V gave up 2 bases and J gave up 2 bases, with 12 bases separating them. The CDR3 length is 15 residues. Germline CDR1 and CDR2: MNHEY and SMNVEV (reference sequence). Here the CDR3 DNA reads TGTGCCAGCAGTTTAATCGGGCGCTCCAACTATGGCTACACCTTC. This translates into CASSLIGRSNYGYTF.

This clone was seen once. The CDR3 bases are TGTGCCAGCAGCGACCTAGGACAGTTCGCTGAAGCTTTCTTT. The encoded protein is CASSDLGQFAEAFF. The chain links TRBV5-8 to TRBJ1-1, with a weak D call TRBD1 (6 bases). Trimming removed 4 bases at V and 6 bases at J, with 16 bases between. The CDR3 covers 14 residues. The germline V gene encodes CDR1 SGHTS and CDR2 YDEGEE.

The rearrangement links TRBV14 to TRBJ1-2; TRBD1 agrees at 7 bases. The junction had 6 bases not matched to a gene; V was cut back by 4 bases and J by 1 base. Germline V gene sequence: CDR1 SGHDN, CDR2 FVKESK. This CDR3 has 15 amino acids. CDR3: CASSPPGQINYGYTF. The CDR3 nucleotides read TGTGCCAGCAGCCCGCCGGGACAGATTAACTATGGCTACACCTTC.

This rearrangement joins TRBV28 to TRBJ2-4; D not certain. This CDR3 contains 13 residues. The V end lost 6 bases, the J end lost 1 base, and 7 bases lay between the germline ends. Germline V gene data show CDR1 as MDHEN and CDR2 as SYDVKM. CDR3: CASRPDAKNIQYF. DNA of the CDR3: TGTGCCAGCAGACCGGACGCCAAAAACATTCAGTACTTC. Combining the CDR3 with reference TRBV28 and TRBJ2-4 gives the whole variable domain DVKVTQSSRYLVKRTGEKVFLECVQDMDHENMFWYRQDPGLGLRLIYFSYDVKMKEKGDIPEGYSVSREKKERFSLILESASTNQTSMYLCASRPDAKNIQYFGAGTRLSVL.

As DNA, the CDR3 is TGTGCCAGCAGCCCTCTAGCGGGAGGGAACAATGAGCAGTTCTTC. Its protein product is CASSPLAGGNNEQFF. The chain joins TRBV14 to TRBJ2-1; the match to TRBD2 covers 12 bases. The trim removed 4 bases at V and 5 bases at J, leaving 3 bases unmatched. The germline V gene encodes CDR1 SGHDN and CDR2 FVKESK. The length of the CDR3 is 15 residues.

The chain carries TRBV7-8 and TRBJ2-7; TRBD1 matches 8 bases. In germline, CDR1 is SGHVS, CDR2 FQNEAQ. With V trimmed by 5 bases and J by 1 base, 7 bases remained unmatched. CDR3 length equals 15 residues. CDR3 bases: TGTGCCAGCAGCAAACAGGGGGGAGATTCCTACGAGCAGTACTTC. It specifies CASSKQGGDSYEQYF.

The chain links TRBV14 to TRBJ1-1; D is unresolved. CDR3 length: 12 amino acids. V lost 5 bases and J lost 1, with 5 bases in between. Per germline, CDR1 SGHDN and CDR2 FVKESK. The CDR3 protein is CASSAGNTEAFF. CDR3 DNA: TGTGCCAGCAGCGCCGGGAACACTGAAGCTTTCTTT.

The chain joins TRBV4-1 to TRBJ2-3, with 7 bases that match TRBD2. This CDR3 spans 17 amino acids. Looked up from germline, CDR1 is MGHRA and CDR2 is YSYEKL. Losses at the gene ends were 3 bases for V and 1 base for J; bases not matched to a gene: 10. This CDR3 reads CASSQIGGGRRTDTQYF. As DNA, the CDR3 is TGCGCCAGCAGCCAGATTGGGGGGGGGAGGCGCACAGATACGCAGTATTTT.

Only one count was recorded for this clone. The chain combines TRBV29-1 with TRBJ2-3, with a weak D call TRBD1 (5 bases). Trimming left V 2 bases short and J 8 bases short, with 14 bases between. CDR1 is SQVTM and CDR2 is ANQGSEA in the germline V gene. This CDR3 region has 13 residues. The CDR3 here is CSVEWAGPGTQYF. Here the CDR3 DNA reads TGCAGCGTTGAATGGGCAGGGCCCGGTACGCAGTATTTT.

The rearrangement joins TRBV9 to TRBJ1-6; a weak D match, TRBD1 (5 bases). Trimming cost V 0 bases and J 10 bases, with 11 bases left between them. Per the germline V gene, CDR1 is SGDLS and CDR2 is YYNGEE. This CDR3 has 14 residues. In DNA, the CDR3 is TGTGCCAGCAGCGTAGGTAGTCAGGGCTCACCCCTCCACTTT. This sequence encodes CASSVGSQGSPLHF.

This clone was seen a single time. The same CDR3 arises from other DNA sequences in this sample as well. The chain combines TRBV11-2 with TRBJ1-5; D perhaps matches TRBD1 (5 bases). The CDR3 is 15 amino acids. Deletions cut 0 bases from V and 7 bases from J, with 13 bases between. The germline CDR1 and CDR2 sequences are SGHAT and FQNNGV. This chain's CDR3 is CASSLDLGTGQPQHF. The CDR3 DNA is TGTGCCAGCAGCTTAGATTTGGGGACGGGACAGCCCCAGCATTTT.

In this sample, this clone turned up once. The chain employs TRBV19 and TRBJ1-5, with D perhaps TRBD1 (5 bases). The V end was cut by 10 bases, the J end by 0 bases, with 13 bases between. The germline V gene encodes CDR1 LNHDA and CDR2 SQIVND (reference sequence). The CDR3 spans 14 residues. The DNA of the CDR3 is TGTGCCATAAGGGACTCTTTTAGCAATCAGCCCCAGCATTTT. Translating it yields CAIRDSFSNQPQHF.

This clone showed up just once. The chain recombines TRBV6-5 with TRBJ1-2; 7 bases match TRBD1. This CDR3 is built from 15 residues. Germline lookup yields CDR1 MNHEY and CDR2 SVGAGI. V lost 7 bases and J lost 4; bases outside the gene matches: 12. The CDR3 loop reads CASTQEGANSYGYTF. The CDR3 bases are TGTGCCAGCACCCAGGAGGGGGCAAATTCCTATGGCTACACCTTC.

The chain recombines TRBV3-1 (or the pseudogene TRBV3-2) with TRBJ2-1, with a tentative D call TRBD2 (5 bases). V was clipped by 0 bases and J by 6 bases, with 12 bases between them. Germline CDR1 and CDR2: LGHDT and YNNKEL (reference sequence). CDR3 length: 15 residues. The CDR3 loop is CASSQEVAAGNEQFF. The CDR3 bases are TGTGCCAGCAGCCAAGAGGTGGCCGCGGGCAATGAGCAGTTCTTC.

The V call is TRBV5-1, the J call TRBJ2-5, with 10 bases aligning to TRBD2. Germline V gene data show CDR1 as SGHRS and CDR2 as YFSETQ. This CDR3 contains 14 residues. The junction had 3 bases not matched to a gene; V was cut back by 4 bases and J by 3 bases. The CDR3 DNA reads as TGCGCCAGCAGCGCTACTAGCGGGAAAGAGACCCAGTACTTC. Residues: CASSATSGKETQYF.

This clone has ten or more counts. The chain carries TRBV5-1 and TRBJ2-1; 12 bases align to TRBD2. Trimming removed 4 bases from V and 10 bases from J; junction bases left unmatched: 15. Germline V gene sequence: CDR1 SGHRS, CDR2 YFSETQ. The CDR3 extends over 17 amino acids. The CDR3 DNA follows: TGCGCCAGCAGCACCAGGACTAGCGGGAAGTCGTCGGGGGAGCAGTTCTTC. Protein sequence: CASSTRTSGKSSGEQFF. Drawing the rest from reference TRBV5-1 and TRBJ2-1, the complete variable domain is KAGVTQTPRYLIKTRGQQVTLSCSPISGHRSVSWYQQTPGQGLQFLFEYFSETQRNKGNFPGRFSGRQFSNSRSEMNVSTLELGDSALYLCASSTRTSGKSSGEQFFGPGTRLTVL.

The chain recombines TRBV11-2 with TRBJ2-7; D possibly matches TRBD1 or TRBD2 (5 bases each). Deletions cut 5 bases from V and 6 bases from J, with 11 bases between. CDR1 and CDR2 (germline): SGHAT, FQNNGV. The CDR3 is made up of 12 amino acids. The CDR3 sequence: CASSPTRGEQYF. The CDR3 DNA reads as TGTGCCAGCAGCCCAACTAGGGGCGAGCAGTACTTC.

CDR3 in amino acids: CASLPAMGGIVNGYTF. The DNA for the CDR3 is TGTGCCTCCTTACCAGCAATGGGAGGGATAGTCAATGGCTACACCTTC. The gene calls are TRBV28 and TRBJ1-2, with D uncertain. The CDR3 has 16 amino acids. V gave up 11 bases and J gave up 6 bases, with 28 bases separating them. Looked up from germline, CDR1 is MDHEN and CDR2 is SYDVKM.

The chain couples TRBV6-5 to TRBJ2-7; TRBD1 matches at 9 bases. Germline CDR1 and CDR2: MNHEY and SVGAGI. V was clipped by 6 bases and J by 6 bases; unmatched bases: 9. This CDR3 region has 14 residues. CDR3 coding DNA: TGTGCCAGCAGCACCGGGACAGGGACCGCCGAGCAGTACTTC. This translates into CASSTGTGTAEQYF.

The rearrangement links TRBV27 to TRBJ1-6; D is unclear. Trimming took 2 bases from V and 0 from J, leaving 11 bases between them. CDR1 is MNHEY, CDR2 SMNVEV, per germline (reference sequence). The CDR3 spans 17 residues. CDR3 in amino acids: CASSLGLVSSYNSPLHF. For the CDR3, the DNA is TGTGCCAGCAGTTTAGGGTTGGTTAGCTCCTATAATTCACCCCTCCACTTT.

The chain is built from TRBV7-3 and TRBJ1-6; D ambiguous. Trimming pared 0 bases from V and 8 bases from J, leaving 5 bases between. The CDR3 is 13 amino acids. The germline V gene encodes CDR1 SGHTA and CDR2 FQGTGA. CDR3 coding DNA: TGTGCCAGCAGCTTAACGGGAGATTCACCCCTCCACTTT. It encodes CASSLTGDSPLHF.

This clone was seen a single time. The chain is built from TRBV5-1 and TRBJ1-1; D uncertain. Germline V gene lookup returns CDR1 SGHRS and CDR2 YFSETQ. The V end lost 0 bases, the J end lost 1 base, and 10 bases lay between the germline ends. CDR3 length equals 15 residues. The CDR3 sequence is CASSLDGGQNTEAFF. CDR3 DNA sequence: TGCGCCAGCAGCTTGGATGGCGGCCAGAACACTGAAGCTTTCTTT.

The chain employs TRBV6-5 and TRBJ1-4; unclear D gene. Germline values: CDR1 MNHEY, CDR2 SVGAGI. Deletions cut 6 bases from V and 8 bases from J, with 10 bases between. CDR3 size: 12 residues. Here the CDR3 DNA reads TGTGCCAGCAGACCCCAGCAGGAAAAACTGTTTTTT. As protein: CASRPQQEKLFF.

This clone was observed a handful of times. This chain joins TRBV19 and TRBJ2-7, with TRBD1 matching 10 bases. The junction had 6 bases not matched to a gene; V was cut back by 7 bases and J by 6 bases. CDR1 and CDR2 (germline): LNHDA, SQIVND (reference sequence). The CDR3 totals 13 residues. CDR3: CASKTGGASEQYF. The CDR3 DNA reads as TGTGCCAGTAAGACAGGGGGCGCGTCCGAGCAGTACTTC. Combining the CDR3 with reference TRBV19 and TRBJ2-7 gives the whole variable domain DGGITQSPKYLFRKEGQNVTLSCEQNLNHDAMYWYRQDPGQGLRLIYYSQIVNDFQKGDIAEGYSVSREKKESFPLTVTSAQKNPTAFYLCASKTGGASEQYFGPGTRLTVT.